This TCR beta chain was identified during a study of post-analysis software for immune sequencing data. Study at large: The patients showed relapsing-remitting, secondary progressive and progressive-relapsing multiple sclerosis courses. The study's findings and limits: Normalized Chao1 diversity was significantly lower in multiple sclerosis patients than in controls. Batch-matched samples strongly co-clustered by F measure.

This clonotype was detected only a few times. Its antigen is not identified. The TCR beta cDNA libraries contained unique molecular identifiers. TCRdb reanalysed the PCR reads using MiXCR and keeps one entry per CDR3 protein. The data contain about 160,000 distinct CDR3 sequences, roughly 34% of them singletons. Sequenced here: blood, sampled after autologous hematopoietic stem cell transplantation. This TCR was sampled from a girl aged 10-17 years with multiple sclerosis.

The CDR3 is CASSPELSYEQYF. DNA of the CDR3: TGCGCCAGCAGCCCCGAACTTTCCTACGAGCAGTACTTC. This chain connects TRBV5-1 to TRBJ2-7; D ambiguous. The CDR3 extends over 13 amino acids. In germline, CDR1 is SGHRS, CDR2 YFSETQ. The V end lost 4 bases, the J end lost 1 base, and 9 bases lay between the germline ends.